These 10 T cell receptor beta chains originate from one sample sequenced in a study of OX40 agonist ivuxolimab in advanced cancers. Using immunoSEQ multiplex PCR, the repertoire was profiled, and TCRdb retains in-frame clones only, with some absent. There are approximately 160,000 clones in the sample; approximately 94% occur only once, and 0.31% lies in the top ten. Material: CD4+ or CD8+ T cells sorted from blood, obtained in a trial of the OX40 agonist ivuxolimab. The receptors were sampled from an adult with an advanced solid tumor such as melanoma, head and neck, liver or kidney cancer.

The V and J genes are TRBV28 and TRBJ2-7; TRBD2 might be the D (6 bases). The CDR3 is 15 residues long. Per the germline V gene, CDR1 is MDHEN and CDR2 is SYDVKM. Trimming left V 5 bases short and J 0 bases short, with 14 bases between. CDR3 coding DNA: TGTGCCAGCAGTCATCTAGCGACATCCTCCTACGAGCAGTACTTC. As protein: CASSHLATSSYEQYF.

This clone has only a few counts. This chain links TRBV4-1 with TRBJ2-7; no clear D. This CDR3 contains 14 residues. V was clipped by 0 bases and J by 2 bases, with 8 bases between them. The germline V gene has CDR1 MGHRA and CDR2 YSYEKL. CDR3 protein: CASSQDPVTYEQYF. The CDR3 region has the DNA TGCGCCAGCAGCCAAGATCCAGTGACCTACGAGCAGTACTTC.

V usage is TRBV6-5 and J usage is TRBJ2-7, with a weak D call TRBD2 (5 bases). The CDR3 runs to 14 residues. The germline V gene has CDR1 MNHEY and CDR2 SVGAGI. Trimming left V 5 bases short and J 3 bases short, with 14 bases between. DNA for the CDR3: TGTGCCAGCAGTAACGGGCGGGCCTACTACGAGCAGTACTTC. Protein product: CASSNGRAYYEQYF.

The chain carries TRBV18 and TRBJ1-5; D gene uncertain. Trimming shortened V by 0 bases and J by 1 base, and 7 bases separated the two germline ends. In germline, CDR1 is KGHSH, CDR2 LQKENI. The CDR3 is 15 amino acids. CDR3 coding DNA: TGTGCCAGCTCACCACCGGGATCAAGCAATCAGCCCCAGCATTTT. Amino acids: CASSPPGSSNQPQHF.

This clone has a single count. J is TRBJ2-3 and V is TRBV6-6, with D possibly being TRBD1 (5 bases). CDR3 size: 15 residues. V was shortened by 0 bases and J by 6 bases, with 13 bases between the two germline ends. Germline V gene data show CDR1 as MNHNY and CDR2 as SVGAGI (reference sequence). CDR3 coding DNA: TGTGCCAGCAGTTACTCAGTCCCTTACAGGGATACGCAGTATTTT. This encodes CASSYSVPYRDTQYF.

CDR3 in amino acids: CASSSHRGAGQPQHF. The CDR3 nucleotides read TGTGCCAGCAGCTCACACAGGGGAGCAGGGCAGCCCCAGCATTTT. V and J are TRBV7-8 and TRBJ1-5; 7 bases agree with TRBD1. The germline V gene has CDR1 SGHVS and CDR2 FQNEAQ. V shed 4 bases, J shed 7 bases, and the junction held 10 bases outside the gene matches. This CDR3 is built from 15 residues.

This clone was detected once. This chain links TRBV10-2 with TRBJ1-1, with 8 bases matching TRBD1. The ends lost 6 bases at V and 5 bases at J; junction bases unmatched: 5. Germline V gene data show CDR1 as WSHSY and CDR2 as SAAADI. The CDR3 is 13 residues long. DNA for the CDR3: TGCGCCAGCAGGGACAGGGAGATAACTGAAGCTTTCTTT. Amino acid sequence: CASRDREITEAFF.

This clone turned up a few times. In nucleotides, the CDR3 is TGTGCCAGTAGTATCAACAGGGTCGATGAGCAGTTCTTC. Its translation is CASSINRVDEQFF. J is TRBJ2-1 and V is TRBV19; tentatively, D is TRBD1 (6 bases). Germline-derived CDR1 and CDR2 are LNHDA and SQIVND (reference sequence). The V gene lost 3 bases and the J gene lost 8 bases, with 11 bases spanning the gap. The CDR3 is 13 residues long.

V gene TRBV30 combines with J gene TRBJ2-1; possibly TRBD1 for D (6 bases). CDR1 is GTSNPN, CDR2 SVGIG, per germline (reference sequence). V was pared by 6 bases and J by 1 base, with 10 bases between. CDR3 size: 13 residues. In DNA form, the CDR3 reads TGTGCCTGCCCTAGGGGGTCCTACAATGAGCAGTTCTTC. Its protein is CACPRGSYNEQFF.

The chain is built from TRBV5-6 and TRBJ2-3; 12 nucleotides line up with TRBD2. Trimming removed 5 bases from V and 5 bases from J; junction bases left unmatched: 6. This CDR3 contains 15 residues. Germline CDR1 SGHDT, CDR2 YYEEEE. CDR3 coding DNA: TGTGCCAGCAGTTCTAGCGGGGGGGCGGTAGATACGCAGTATTTT. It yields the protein CASSSSGGAVDTQYF.